The following is a TCR beta chain sequence with its context. Its antigen is undetermined. The CDR3 is 15 amino acids. Trimming left V 0 bases short and J 3 bases short, with 11 bases between. Germline CDR1 and CDR2: SGHRS and YFSETQ. This sample stems from a study of T cells in Graves' hyperthyroidism and ophthalmopathy. At the level of the study: Peripheral blood was acquired at first diagnosis, ahead of any therapy whatsoever. The study's findings and limits: By a 13 V-J model, ophthalmopathy was set apart from stable hyperthyroidism. A median about 6 months before onset, the model predicted ophthalmopathy.

TCR beta CDR3 regions were amplified from RNA. A set of HTBI primers served as the primers for a first-round RT-PCR of the TCR CDR3. One entry per CDR3 protein results from TCRdb running MiXCR on the multiplex PCR reads. The table has about 560,000 distinct CDR3 sequences, 15% to 17% seen once; the top ten hold under 7.5%. The sequence was obtained from a woman aged 25 to 39 with Graves' hyperthyroidism. The chain joins TRBV5-1 to TRBJ2-3; the D is unclear. The material sequenced was blood. CDR3 DNA sequence: TGCGCCAGCAGCTTGGTCAAGTGGGCGACAGATACGCAGTATTTT. Protein sequence: CASSLVKWATDTQYF.